The 13 T cell receptor beta chains given below trace back to one sample, sequenced in a study of CD4 and CD8 cells across lung adenocarcinoma regions. TCRdb itself ran the PCR reads through MiXCR, one entry per CDR3 protein. Among around 25,000 distinct CDR3 sequences, approximately 52% were seen once, and the ten largest hold about a fifth. Sequenced input: CD4+ T cells from the center of a lung tumor. The receptors stem from a male donor with lung adenocarcinoma. The CD4 and CD8 labels of this study may be unreliable.

The table lists this clonotype with many counts. The chain recombines TRBV7-8 with TRBJ2-3; TRBD2 aligns across 8 bases. This CDR3 has 19 amino acids. The V gene end was trimmed by 0 bases and the J gene end by 6 bases; junction bases not matched to a gene: 17. Germline V gene lookup returns CDR1 SGHVS and CDR2 FQNEAQ. The CDR3 sequence is CASSLAPGLVRSKLDTQYF. In nucleotides, the CDR3 is TGTGCCAGCAGCTTAGCTCCGGGACTAGTGAGGTCGAAACTGGATACGCAGTATTTT.

As for this clonotype: The junction differs from germline at one of its ends, possibly a read error. V gene TRBV7-6 combines with J gene TRBJ2-3; D is unresolved. Germline V gene lookup returns CDR1 SGHVS and CDR2 FNYEAQ. This CDR3 contains 13 residues. CDR3 amino acids: CASRDVTRDTQYF. The CDR3 region has the DNA TGTGCCAGCAGGGATGTGACCAGAGATACGCAGTATTTC.

The rearrangement joins TRBV4-1 to TRBJ2-1; TRBD2 aligns across 10 bases. The J call may be in error: the DNA end matches TRBJ2-5 better. The CDR3 length is 16 residues. In germline, CDR1 is MGHRA, CDR2 YSYEKL. The CDR3 protein is CASSQGSSGSRETQYF. CDR3 coding DNA: TGCGCCAGCAGCCAAGGTTCTAGCGGGAGTAGGGAGACCCAGTACTTC.

Remarks on this clonotype: A junction end diverges from the germline sequence, so it may reflect a read error. J is TRBJ2-3 and V is TRBV27, with D perhaps given as TRBD1 or TRBD2 (5 bases each). Looked up from germline, CDR1 is MNHEY and CDR2 is SMNVEV (reference sequence). The CDR3 runs to 14 residues. Here the CDR3 reads CAGSGAGNQDTQYF. Written as DNA, the CDR3 is TGTGCGGGCAGTGGGGCCGGGAACCAAGATACCCAGTATTTT.

This chain uses TRBV6-4 with TRBJ2-5, with TRBD2 matching 7 bases. This CDR3 has 15 amino acids. Germline V CDR1 and CDR2: MRHNA, SNTAGT. V was clipped by 2 bases and J by 0 bases; unmatched bases: 3. The CDR3 spells CASSDGSGDQETQYF. The CDR3 DNA reads as TGTGCCAGCAGTGACGGGAGCGGGGACCAAGAGACCCAGTACTTC.

This chain uses TRBV27 with TRBJ2-2; the D gene is possibly TRBD1 (6 bases). V was clipped by 9 bases and J by 13 bases, with 27 bases between them. The CDR3 is 15 amino acids. Germline V lookup: CDR1 MNHEY, CDR2 SMNVEV (reference sequence). CDR3 nucleotide sequence: TGTGCCAGGGGCCCCCCCGCTCGTAGCACAGGGACGCTGTTTTTT. Its protein product is CARGPPARSTGTLFF.

This clonotype was seen only a few times. The germline gene is not matched at one end of the junction; a read error may be the cause. The chain employs TRBV27 and TRBJ2-3; D assignment may be TRBD1 or TRBD2 (7 bases each). The length of the CDR3 is 17 residues. Germline loops: CDR1 MNHEY, CDR2 SMNVEV (reference sequence). CDR3 amino acids: CASSPGRLACGTDTQYF. The CDR3 nucleotides read TGTGCCAGCAGTCCTGGCCGACTAGCTTGTGGGACAGATACCCAGTACTTT.

The rearrangement uses TRBV12-3 or TRBV12-4 and TRBJ2-3; 7 nucleotides align to TRBD2. The J call could be wrong; TRBJ2-7 is a better fit for the DNA end. This CDR3 spans 16 amino acids. This CDR3 is CASGGTGGGGTDTQYF. As DNA, the CDR3 is TGTGCCAGCGGGGGAACTGGGGGGGGTGGCACAGATACGCAGTACTTC.

There are many counts of this clonotype. The rearrangement joins TRBV6-1 to TRBJ1-1; D possibly corresponds to TRBD1 (5 bases). This CDR3 comprises 17 residues. V was pared by 5 bases and J by 1 base, with 20 bases between. Germline V gene data show CDR1 as MNHNS and CDR2 as SASEGT. The CDR3 DNA is TGTGCCAGCAGTACGGGACGGCGGCATGAGAAGAACACTGAAGCTTTCTTT. Its translation: CASSTGRRHEKNTEAFF.

The sample holds many counts of this clonotype. CDR3 DNA: TGTGCCAGCAGCTCCTCCTGGGGGGGAGTGGAGACCCAGTACTTC. This codes for CASSSSWGGVETQYF. The chain couples TRBV11-3 to TRBJ2-5; the match to TRBD2 covers 7 bases. V was clipped by 4 bases and J by 5 bases; unmatched bases: 10. The germline CDR1 and CDR2 sequences are SGHNT and YENEEA. This CDR3 region has 15 residues.

This clonotype was detected only once. The conserved closing phenylalanine or tryptophan is absent in this CDR3, likely reflecting a read error. The chain employs TRBV7-3 and TRBJ2-5; D may be TRBD1 (6 bases). The J call may be faulty, since TRBJ2-1 better matches the DNA end. Germline CDR1 is SGHTA and CDR2 is FQGTGA. The CDR3 extends over 13 amino acids. CDR3 region: CASSRGHQETQFL. The CDR3 DNA sequence: TGTGCCAGCAGCAGGGGACACCAAGAGACCCAGTTCTTG.

In its sample, this clonotype was seen a few times. The J gene is TRBJ2-1, the V gene TRBV11-3, with 12 bases identical to TRBD2. Germline CDR1 reads SGHNT; CDR2 reads YENEEA. V lost 2 bases to trimming and J lost 8 bases; unmatched junction nucleotides: 10. The CDR3 loop spans 17 amino acids. The CDR3, as DNA: TGTGCCAGCAGCTTACCGGGACTAGCGGGTGCTAGCGATGAGCAGTTCTTC. It translates to CASSLPGLAGASDEQFF.

Notes on this clonotype: The junction and the germline gene differ at one end; a read error may be behind it. This chain joins TRBV6-5 and TRBJ2-4, with TRBD2 as a possible D gene (7 bases). CDR1 and CDR2 (germline): MNHEY, SVGAGI. The CDR3 loop spans 14 amino acids. CDR3 region: CAGSFGGRWDIQYF. CDR3 nucleotides: TGTGCCGGCAGTTTCGGGGGGCGTTGGGACATCCAGTACTTC.